Listed below are T cell receptor beta chains from one sample, sequenced in a study of CD8 T cells in Susac syndrome. TCRdb reprocessed the immunoSEQ multiplex PCR reads with MiXCR, giving one entry per CDR3 protein. The table lists approximately 270,000 distinct CDR3 sequences, just over 90% of them singletons. Source material: CD4+ T cells from PBMCs. The origin of the receptors is a human donor with multiple sclerosis. CDR3s include the opening cysteine and the closing phenylalanine or tryptophan. Each record gives: clone size, CDR3 length, D gene, J gene, V gene, CDR3 DNA, CDR3 protein. D genes are given only for firm matches. The size of a clone is reported for some rows only, either as once, few or many, or as a class for expanded clones.

- | 13 | - | TRBJ1-1 | TRBV10-3 | TGTGCCACCGCCGGGACGGGGAACACTGAAGCTTTCTTT | CATAGTGNTEAFF
- | 13 | - | TRBJ2-5 | TRBV6-1 | TGTGCCAGCAGTGAAGTCCCACGGGAGACCCAGTACTTC | CASSEVPRETQYF
- | 12 | - | TRBJ1-1 | TRBV12-3/TRBV12-4 | TGTGCCAGCGCCGGGAGGGGAACTGAAGCTTTCTTT | CASAGRGTEAFF
- | 18 | TRBD2 | TRBJ2-3 | TRBV3-1 | TGTGCCAGCAGCCGATGGACTAGCGGCCTTCTTAGCACAGATACGCAGTATTTT | CASSRWTSGLLSTDTQYF
- | 15 | - | TRBJ2-2 | TRBV5-4 | TGTGCCAGCAGCGGGATGGAGAAAAACACCGGGGAGCTGTTTTTT | CASSGMEKNTGELFF
- | 12 | TRBD1 | TRBJ1-1 | TRBV28 | TGTGCCAGCAGTATCGGACAGGGTGAAGCTTTCTTT | CASSIGQGEAFF
- | 15 | TRBD1 | TRBJ1-1 | TRBV7-3 | TGTGCCAGCAGCCGCACGGGACAGAAAAACACTGAAGCTTTCTTT | CASSRTGQKNTEAFF
- | 15 | TRBD2 | TRBJ2-7 | TRBV28 | TGTGCCAGCAGTTTTGGTTTGCGGGGGAGTCTGGGGCAGTACTTC | CASSFGLRGSLGQYF
- | 16 | TRBD2 | TRBJ2-1 | TRBV19 | TGTGCCAGTAGTACCTCAGCGGGGAGCTCCTACAATGAGCAGTTCTTC | CASSTSAGSSYNEQFF
- | 16 | - | TRBJ2-3 | TRBV7-3 | TGTGCCAGCAGCTTAATTGGTGGGTCGGGCACAGATACGCAGTATTTT | CASSLIGGSGTDTQYF
once | 12 | TRBD1 | TRBJ2-1 | TRBV29-1 | TGCAGCGTTGTTGACAGGGTACATGAGCAGTTCTTC | CSVVDRVHEQFF
- | 15 | - | TRBJ2-3 | TRBV5-6 | TGTGCCAGCAGCTTGGGAGGGATTGTCGCAGATACGCAGTATTTT | CASSLGGIVADTQYF
- | 15 | TRBD1 | TRBJ2-5 | TRBV7-3 | TGTGCCAGCAGGTTCGGTGGGACAGGGGATGAGACCCAGTACTTC | CASRFGGTGDETQYF